This T cell receptor (beta chain) was recovered during a study of blood T cell repertoires in COVID-19. Measured with immunoSEQ multiplex PCR; TCRdb has only the in-frame clones, and not every one. The repertoire consists of some 250,000 clones, with roughly 79% occurring once and the leading ten covering 6.5% to 9%. Material: peripheral blood. The TCR comes from a woman aged 80 or over with COVID-19, enrolled during active disease.

CDR3 DNA sequence: TGTGCCAGCAGCTCCCAATTACTAGCGGGGGGGTGGTCCTACAATGAGCAGTTCTTC. Its protein product is CASSSQLLAGGWSYNEQFF. V gene TRBV7-9 combines with J gene TRBJ2-1; 13 nucleotides agree with TRBD2. Germline assignment: CDR1 SEHNR and CDR2 FQNEAQ (reference sequence). The length of the CDR3 is 19 residues. J was trimmed by 1 base and V by 4 bases; bases with no gene match: 10.